This entry describes one T cell receptor (beta chain). Its antigen is unidentified. This may arise from a read error, as a much more abundant clone is one base away. Cells are PBMCs isolated from 10 ml of fresh blood. This sample was taken from a study of T cells in Graves' hyperthyroidism and ophthalmopathy. For the study at large: Prior to any treatment, at the point of initial diagnosis, peripheral blood was collected. Study-wide findings and caveats: Ophthalmopathy prediction by the model preceded onset by a median roughly 6 months. Ophthalmopathy stood apart from stable hyperthyroidism in a 13 V-J model.

Germline V gene data show CDR1 as SGHRS and CDR2 as YFSETQ. The length of the CDR3 is 17 residues. Researchers amplified the TCR beta CDR3 regions from RNA transcripts. Carried out on the TCR CDR3, a first-round RT-PCR used the HTBI primer set. TCRdb called the multiplex PCR reads again in MiXCR, with one record for every CDR3 protein. The data hold about 250,000 distinct CDR3 sequences, with over 20% observed a single time. This chain connects TRBV5-1 to TRBJ1-3, with 7 positions matching TRBD1. This TCR came from a woman in her thirties or forties with Graves' ophthalmopathy. Sequencing was performed on blood. The CDR3 region has the DNA TGCGCCAGCAGCTTGGCAGGGGCAGGGGGTTCCGGAAACACCGTATATTTT. Translating gives CASSLAGAGGSGNTVYF.